This T cell receptor (beta chain) derives from a study of blood T cells in healthy people across ages. CDR3 length equals 15 residues. Trimming removed 2 bases at V and 1 base at J, with 12 bases between. CDR1 is ENHRY and CDR2 is SYGVKD in the germline V gene. The second PCR ran roughly 6 to 12 cycles with a sample-barcoded 5' primer and J-beta primers. TCRdb itself ran the 5' RACE reads through MiXCR, one entry per CDR3 protein. This repertoire shows roughly 1.7 million distinct CDR3 sequences, 30% to 40% found once; its top ten account for over 9%. This clonotype was counted many times. The gene calls are TRBV10-3 and TRBJ2-7; TRBD1 might be the D (5 bases). The sequence derives from a woman between 25 and 40 years old in good health. The sequenced sample consisted of blood. The CDR3 sequence: CAISEGKGLSYEQYF. The CDR3 DNA follows: TGTGCCATCAGTGAGGGAAAGGGGCTATCCTACGAGCAGTACTTC.